These 7 T cell receptor beta chains were sequenced from one sample in a study of OX40 agonist ivuxolimab in advanced cancers. The table came from immunoSEQ multiplex PCR; TCRdb's copy has only in-frame clones and leaves some out. The sample comprises approximately 57,000 clones, 88% of which are singletons, and around 10% rests with the top ten. This material consisted of CD4+ or CD8+ T cells sorted from blood, taken in a trial of the OX40 agonist ivuxolimab. The receptors shown here come from an adult with an advanced solid tumor such as melanoma, head and neck, liver or kidney cancer.

The V gene is TRBV6-5, the J gene TRBJ1-1; perhaps TRBD1 as D (6 bases). V was trimmed by 5 bases and J by 5 bases, leaving 12 bases between them. The CDR3 contains 13 residues. The germline CDR1 and CDR2 sequences are MNHEY and SVGAGI. As DNA, the CDR3 is TGTGCCAGCAGTCAGGGGTGGGGAACTGAAGCTTTCTTT. Its protein is CASSQGWGTEAFF.

V usage is TRBV13 and J usage is TRBJ2-2, with a weak D call TRBD2 (6 bases). Per the germline V gene, CDR1 is PRHDT and CDR2 is FYEKMQ (reference sequence). The CDR3 covers 14 residues. V was trimmed by 7 bases and J by 7 bases, leaving 16 bases between them. The CDR3 sequence is CASTPEGLGGELFF. Here the CDR3 DNA reads TGTGCCAGCACCCCGGAGGGCTTAGGCGGGGAGCTGTTTTTT.

The sample holds a few counts of this clone. This chain links TRBV14 with TRBJ2-1; D assignment may be TRBD1 or TRBD2 (7 bases each). The CDR3 covers 15 residues. The germline V and J ends were trimmed by 2 bases and 6 bases, with 14 bases remaining between them. Germline lookup yields CDR1 SGHDN and CDR2 FVKESK. The CDR3 nucleotides read TGTGCCAGCAGCCAATACGACAGGGAGGGCAATGAGCAGTTCTTC. Amino acid sequence: CASSQYDREGNEQFF.

This clone was seen only once. The gene calls are TRBV5-4 and TRBJ1-4, with D perhaps TRBD1 (5 bases). The length of the CDR3 is 14 residues. Germline CDR1 and CDR2: SGHNT and YYREEE (reference sequence). V lost 6 bases and J lost 8, with 17 bases in between. The CDR3 protein is CASNIGGSPEKLFF. The CDR3 DNA sequence: TGTGCCAGCAACATTGGGGGGTCTCCCGAAAAACTGTTTTTT. The full variable domain, in which reference TRBV5-4 and TRBJ1-4 provide the parts outside the CDR3, is ETGVTQSPTHLIKTRGQQVTLRCSSQSGHNTVSWYQQALGQGPQFIFQYYREEENGRGNFPPRFSGLQFPNYSSELNVNALELDDSALYLCASNIGGSPEKLFFGSGTQLSVL.

This rearrangement joins TRBV4-1 to TRBJ1-1; D unresolved. Germline-derived CDR1 and CDR2 are MGHRA and YSYEKL. The CDR3 totals 15 residues. V lost 0 bases, J lost 0 bases, and 8 bases lay in between. The CDR3 DNA sequence: TGCGCCAGCAGCCAAGAAGTCGGGATGAACACTGAAGCTTTCTTT. The encoded protein is CASSQEVGMNTEAFF.

The chain carries TRBV28 and TRBJ1-2, with a possible D match to TRBD1 (6 bases). Looked up from germline, CDR1 is MDHEN and CDR2 is SYDVKM. The CDR3 extends over 15 amino acids. V lost 3 bases, J lost 8 bases, and 19 bases lay in between. CDR3: CASSLRGPFGYGYTF. CDR3 nucleotide sequence: TGTGCCAGCAGTTTGCGGGGGCCGTTCGGATACGGCTACACCTTC.

This rearrangement joins TRBV10-1 to TRBJ2-1; TRBD2 aligns across 8 bases. CDR1 is WNHNN, CDR2 SYGVQD, per germline (reference sequence). J was trimmed by 3 bases and V by 9 bases; bases with no gene match: 7. This CDR3 has 14 residues. CDR3 DNA: TGCGCCAGTATCAGCGGGAGCCTCTACAATGAGCAGTTCTTC. It is translated as CASISGSLYNEQFF.